Given below is one TCR beta chain in context. Its recognized antigen is unknown. Base-call qualities are not available, and no considerably larger clone is one nucleotide away. This record belongs to a study of T cell repertoires in ileal Crohn's disease (dated by TCRdb to the late 2010s). Looking at the study overall: Median disease duration was about eight years, and 30% to 45% of patients were identified as active smokers at the time of surgery. All patients had surgery for a complication: stricturing disease in around 60% and penetrating disease in around 40%. Roughly half of the patients were given postoperative therapy, with under 12 receiving thiopurines and about 19 receiving anti-TNF agents. The TCR repertoire was analysed in over 50 patients with Crohn's disease drawn from a prospective multicentre cohort. The study was conducted in parallel with a multicentre cohort that was designed to identify predictors of early endoscopic recurrence following ileocolonic resection. Endoscopic postoperative recurrence was defined by a Rutgeerts score above i0. A total of about 170 mucosal samples from roughly 50 patients were sequenced, with samples obtained at several locations on the surgical specimen and at postoperative endoscopy. Broad study findings and their caveats: Compared with CD4 T cells, sorted CD8 T cells contained more high-frequency clones, which suggests that the mucosal expansions were mostly CD8. Compared with non-smokers, patients who were active smokers at surgery showed a significantly higher proportion of clonal expansions (approximately 28% vs 17%, p=0.02). Higher percentages of high-frequency clones at the time of surgery were linked to endoscopic recurrence, and every patient with clonality above 26.8% (18/57) had recurrence. Only a subgroup of patients, of unstated size, had mucosal CD4 and CD8 T cells sorted and sequenced.

Around 550 nanograms of biopsy DNA per sample were submitted for commercial TCRB immunosequencing. CDR3 regions were amplified from genomic DNA by Adaptive Biotechnology using a two-step, amplification bias-controlled multiplex PCR. Primers covering every V and J gene segment were used in the first PCR, while barcodes and Illumina adapters were added in the second PCR. CDR3 libraries were sequenced on an Illumina instrument. As for how the authors treated the data: The analysis drew on both the pipelines supplied by the vendor and custom analysis of the raw data in R/Bioconductor running R version 3.3.0. Clonality, which ranges from 0 to 1, was calculated as the inverse of the normalised Shannon entropy across all productive clones. High-frequency clones were defined as the share of the repertoire taken up by the top 100 clones, keeping only clones that passed a 95% confidence test. The Simpson index measured repertoire diversity, and the Morisita-Horn index measured overlap between samples. Entries here come from immuneACCESS through TCRdb and include only in-frame sequences with V and J called. Some clones fail to appear in such tables; in the studies checked, an unresolved V gene covers under half of the shortfall, and the cause of the remainder is unknown. V, J and clone size were drawn from that table, and D and trimming were deduced from the DNA. Here the sample has about 15,000 clones; 75% to 90% occur a single time. Around 4% of the sample is taken by the ten largest.

Adults with ileal or ileocolonic Crohn's disease for whom ileocolonic resection was indicated were considered eligible. Before DNA extraction, whole ileal mucosal biopsies were kept frozen at -80 degrees C. Genomic DNA was isolated from frozen whole biopsies using a TRizol-based method, and the DNA was quantified with a NanoDrop 2000 spectrophotometer. According to the germline V gene (reference sequence), CDR1 reads MNHNY and CDR2 reads SVGAGI. From V the trimming removes 2 bases and from J it removes 2 bases, while the gene matches leave 4 bases of the junction unaccounted for. CDR3 length: 15 amino acids, cysteine to phenylalanine. Kept here is only the CDR3 DNA, which spans 45 bases and is read in frame from base 1.

This TCR derives from an adult with Crohn's disease. The rearrangement joined TRBV6-6 to TRBJ2-7; the central 9 bases match TRBD1. The source material was ileal tissue. In nucleotide form, the sequence is TGTGCCAGCAGTTACACCCGGACAGGGGCCTACGAGCAGTACTTC. Its protein product is CASSYTRTGAYEQYF.